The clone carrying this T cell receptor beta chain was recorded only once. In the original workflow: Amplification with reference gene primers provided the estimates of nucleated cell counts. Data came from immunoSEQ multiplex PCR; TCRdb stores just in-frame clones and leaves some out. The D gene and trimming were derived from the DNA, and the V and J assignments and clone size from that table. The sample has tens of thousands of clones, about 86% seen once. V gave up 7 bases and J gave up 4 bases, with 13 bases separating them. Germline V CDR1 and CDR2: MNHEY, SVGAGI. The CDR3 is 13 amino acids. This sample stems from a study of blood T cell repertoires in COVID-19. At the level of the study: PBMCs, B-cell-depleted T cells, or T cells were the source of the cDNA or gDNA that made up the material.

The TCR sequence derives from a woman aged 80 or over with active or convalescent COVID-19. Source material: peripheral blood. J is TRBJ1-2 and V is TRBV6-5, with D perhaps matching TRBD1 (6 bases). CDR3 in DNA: TGTGCCAGCACTCGGACAGTGGGCTATGGCTACACCTTC. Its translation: CASTRTVGYGYTF.